This T cell receptor (beta chain) derives from a study of OX40 agonist ivuxolimab in advanced cancers. The wider study: Ivuxolimab, which is an agonistic anti-OX40 (CD134) antibody, was administered to the patients. A male proportion of approximately 80% was recorded, with mean age approximately 57 years and range 23 to 79. Around 40% of patients had received prior checkpoint inhibitor therapy.

Details on this clone: Its cognate antigen is unknown.

Per the germline V gene, CDR1 is ENHRY and CDR2 is SYGVKD. The CDR3 sequence is 13 residues long. J lost 10 bases, V lost 6 bases, and 9 bases had no gene match. Study-wide results and limits: Both blood CD4+ and CD8+ T cells showed clonal growth by week 6 at 0.1 to 3.0 mg/kg.

Profiling relied on immunoSEQ multiplex PCR, and the TCRdb table lists in-frame clones only, not all of them. The sample holds 70,000 to 95,000 clones, about 85% seen once. The rearrangement joins TRBV10-3 to TRBJ2-1, with 7 nucleotides matching TRBD2. This sample comprised CD4+ or CD8+ T cells sorted from blood, obtained in a trial of the OX40 agonist ivuxolimab. This TCR was sampled from an adult with an advanced solid tumor such as melanoma, head and neck, liver or kidney cancer. The CDR3 nucleotides are TGTGCCATCAGGGCTAGCGGAAGTGGGGAGCAGTTCTTC. Its translation: CAIRASGSGEQFF.